This T cell receptor beta chain was sequenced during a study of T cell responses to AZD1222 COVID-19 vaccine. Study at large: It was second doses at about 4 or about 12 weeks that were pooled.

Measured with immunoSEQ multiplex PCR; TCRdb has only the in-frame clones, and not every one. The sample has about 130,000 clones; more than 85% are singletons. This clone is a singleton in its sample. The source was peripheral blood, collected on day 0 of AZD1222 vaccination. This sequence was found in an adult in good health.

The CDR3, as DNA: TGTGCCAGTAGTACCTGGGCGGGTTTGGGTCCCAACACCGGGGAGCTGTTTTTT. Translation gives CASSTWAGLGPNTGELFF. This sequence joins TRBV19 and TRBJ2-2; a weak D match, TRBD2 (5 bases). This CDR3 region has 18 residues. Germline-derived CDR1 and CDR2 are LNHDA and SQIVND (reference sequence). The ends were cut back, 4 bases at V and 2 bases at J, with 20 bases in the middle.